This is a list of T cell receptor beta chains from one sample in a study of blood T cell repertoires in COVID-19. Generated by immunoSEQ multiplex PCR, the TCRdb table keeps only in-frame clones and is missing some. The repertoire holds a few hundred thousand clones, around 82% seen once, with roughly 1.3% in the top ten. Sequencing used peripheral blood. These receptors all come from a woman between 50 and 59 years old with acute or convalescent COVID-19. The CDR3 runs from the conserved cysteine through the conserved F or W. The D gene is left open where the match is weak. Size is omitted from some rows. Given values are once, few, many or a class for expanded clones.

v_call	d_call	j_call	clone_size	cdr3_nt	cdr3_aa
TRBV9	TRBD1	TRBJ1-1	once	TGTGCCAGCAGTGTCCAGGGGGCCAACTTGATGAACACTGAAGCTTTCTTT	CASSVQGANLMNTEAFF
TRBV5-1	.	TRBJ2-2	.	TGCGCCAGCAGCTTGGCGCCAGTGGGGCAGAACACCGGGGAGCTGTTTTTT	CASSLAPVGQNTGELFF
TRBV24-1	.	TRBJ1-5	.	TGTGCCACCAGTGACGCCCGGACGGGGAAGAATCAGCCCCAGCATTTT	CATSDARTGKNQPQHF
TRBV16	TRBD1	TRBJ1-1	.	TGTGCCAGCAGTCGACAGGGGCACACTGAAGCTTTCTTT	CASSRQGHTEAFF
TRBV3-1/TRBV3-2	TRBD1	TRBJ2-2	once	TGTGCCAGCAGCGGACGACAGGGACGGAGCACCGGGGAGCTGTTTTTT	CASSGRQGRSTGELFF
TRBV16	.	TRBJ2-7	.	TGTGCCAGCAGCCAAGACAGAGTTTACTACGAGCAGTACTTC	CASSQDRVYYEQYF
TRBV30	TRBD2	TRBJ2-2	.	TGTGCCTCCGGGCCGGGGGGGGGATCCACCGGGGAGCTGTTTTTT	CASGPGGGSTGELFF
TRBV11-2	TRBD1	TRBJ1-2	few	TGTGCCAGCAGCTTAGCCGGGACAGGGAGGGGTTATGGCTACACCTTC	CASSLAGTGRGYGYTF
TRBV27	.	TRBJ1-2	few	TGTGCCAGCAGTCCCTCTTACACAGCCAACTATGGCTACACCTTC	CASSPSYTANYGYTF
TRBV7-9	TRBD1	TRBJ1-2	.	TGTGCCAGCAGTTTTAGCATGCAGGGGGGACGGAATGGCTACACCTTC	CASSFSMQGGRNGYTF
TRBV5-6	.	TRBJ1-1	.	TGTGCCAGCAGCCGCGCCACTGAAGCTTTCTTT	CASSRATEAFF
TRBV12-3/TRBV12-4	.	TRBJ2-5	.	TGTGCCAGCAGCGGAGGTTTGGGGACCCAGTACTTC	CASSGGLGTQYF
TRBV6-5	.	TRBJ1-2	.	TGTGCCAGCAGTTCCTCCAGGGGTGTCAACTATGGCTACACCTTC	CASSSSRGVNYGYTF
TRBV4-2	TRBD1	TRBJ2-7	once	TGTGCCAGCAGCCAAGAAGGGCAGGGGGTCTACGAGCAGTACTTC	CASSQEGQGVYEQYF
TRBV27	.	TRBJ1-2	.	TGTGCCAGCAGTCCCAGACAGGCCGCTAGTGGCTACACCTTC	CASSPRQAASGYTF
TRBV5-1	.	TRBJ2-7	.	TGCGCCAGCAGCTTCCAGGGAGGCGACGAGCAGTACTTC	CASSFQGGDEQYF
TRBV6-4	.	TRBJ2-2	.	TGTGCCAGCAGCCATGACACCGGGGAGCTGTTTTTT	CASSHDTGELFF
TRBV7-8	.	TRBJ1-5	few	TGTGCCAGCAGCTTAGAAGGCTTTGCAGGGCAAAGCAATCAGCCCCAGCATTTT	CASSLEGFAGQSNQPQHF
TRBV6-4	TRBD2	TRBJ2-2	once	TGTGCCAGCAGTGACGGGCTAGCGGGGGACACCGGGGAGCTGTTTTTT	CASSDGLAGDTGELFF
TRBV27	.	TRBJ2-1	.	TGTGCCAGCAGTTGGTCAGGATACAATGAGCAGTTCTTC	CASSWSGYNEQFF
TRBV7-2	.	TRBJ1-5	.	TGTGCCAGCAGCTTCGTAAACAATCAGCCCCAGCATTTT	CASSFVNNQPQHF
TRBV7-2	TRBD1	TRBJ1-6	few	TGTGCCAGCAGCAATACAGGGGCTCATTCACCCCTCCACTTT	CASSNTGAHSPLHF
TRBV6-1	TRBD1	TRBJ1-2	.	TGTGCCAGCAGTGACTTCGGGGACAGGGTTAACTATGGCTACACCTTC	CASSDFGDRVNYGYTF
TRBV9	.	TRBJ1-1	.	TGTGCCAGCAGCCCGAATTACGGTGAAGCTTTCTTT	CASSPNYGEAFF
TRBV2	.	TRBJ1-4	.	TGTGCCAGCAGGTCGGGGGAAAAACTGTTTTTT	CASRSGEKLFF
TRBV11-1	.	TRBJ2-7	.	TGTGCCAGCAGCCGCGACTGGAGATATTACGAGCAGTACTTC	CASSRDWRYYEQYF
TRBV4-1	.	TRBJ2-7	.	TGCGCCAGCAGCCCCCTAGGGGACTACGAGCAGTACTTC	CASSPLGDYEQYF
TRBV11-2	.	TRBJ1-1	.	TGTGCCAGCAGCCCAATGACAGGAAACACTGAAGCTTTCTTT	CASSPMTGNTEAFF
TRBV6-2/TRBV6-3	.	TRBJ1-5	.	TGTGCCAGCAGTTACTCGCGGACAGCGGTCACCTTTAGCAATCAGCCCCAGCATTTT	CASSYSRTAVTFSNQPQHF
TRBV5-1	.	TRBJ1-1	few	TGCGCCAGCAGCTCCGCCGGAGGCAGCACTGAAGCTTTCTTT	CASSSAGGSTEAFF
TRBV10-1	TRBD1	TRBJ1-5	many	TGCGCCAGCAGCAACAGGGGAATGGAGCCCCAGCATTTT	CASSNRGMEPQHF
TRBV7-8	TRBD2	TRBJ2-7	.	TGTGCCAGCAGCGGGACTAGCGGGGGAACCTACGAGCAGTACTTC	CASSGTSGGTYEQYF
TRBV18	TRBD1	TRBJ1-6	.	TGTGCCAGCTCACCGGGACAGAATTCACCCCTCCACTTT	CASSPGQNSPLHF
TRBV7-2	.	TRBJ1-5	.	TGTGCCAGCGGCGGGGGGTCGGTGGTGACCCAGCATTTT	CASGGGSVVTQHF
TRBV5-1	TRBD1	TRBJ2-3	.	TGCGCCAGCAGCTCCCGGACAGGGGGTCGGGCAGATACGCAGTATTTT	CASSSRTGGRADTQYF
TRBV29-1	.	TRBJ1-1	.	TGCAGCGCCATTAACCCTCTCGGCAGGGTGAACACTGAAGCTTTCTTT	CSAINPLGRVNTEAFF
TRBV6-1	.	TRBJ1-4	.	TGTGCCAGCAGTGACAGGGGAAATGAAAAACTGTTTTTT	CASSDRGNEKLFF
TRBV25-1	TRBD1	TRBJ1-1	.	TGTGCCAGCACCGGACAGGGCAACACTGAAGCTTTCTTT	CASTGQGNTEAFF
TRBV29-1	TRBD2	TRBJ2-3	.	TGCAGCGTTGGTCTCAACGGGGGGGCCTCAGATACGCAGTATTTT	CSVGLNGGASDTQYF
TRBV9	.	TRBJ2-3	.	TGTGCCAGCAGCGTAGGTAGCGTCAGCACAGATACGCAGTATTTT	CASSVGSVSTDTQYF
TRBV4-1	TRBD1	TRBJ1-2	.	TGCGCCAGCAGCATGGACAGGGGGGACTATGGCTACACCTTC	CASSMDRGDYGYTF
TRBV30	.	TRBJ1-2	.	TGTGCCTGGAGTGTTGGACACCCGGGTGACTATGGCTACACCTTC	CAWSVGHPGDYGYTF
TRBV25-1	.	TRBJ1-1	.	TGTGCCAGCAACCCCCAGGCAGGTGAAGCTTTCTTT	CASNPQAGEAFF
TRBV10-3	.	TRBJ2-5	once	TGTGCCATCTACGGCGGGGGCGAGACCCAGTACTTC	CAIYGGGETQYF
TRBV29-1	.	TRBJ1-3	few	TGCAGCGTTGAAAAGCAAGGCCCACTATCTGGAAACACCATATATTTT	CSVEKQGPLSGNTIYF
TRBV6-5	.	TRBJ1-4	.	TGTGCCAGCAGTTACTCAGGGAGGGGTCTGGCGGAAAAACTGTTTTTT	CASSYSGRGLAEKLFF
TRBV5-4	.	TRBJ2-3	.	TGTGCCAGCAGCTTGGACGTGGCGGCCACAGATACGCAGTATTTT	CASSLDVAATDTQYF
TRBV6-6	.	TRBJ1-3	once	TGTGCCAGCACCGAGAGGGGGATTGCAGGAAACACCATATATTTT	CASTERGIAGNTIYF
TRBV7-9	TRBD1	TRBJ2-2	.	TGTGCCAGCAGCTCGACAGGGGGCGGGGAGCTGTTTTTT	CASSSTGGGELFF
TRBV10-1	.	TRBJ2-3	.	TGCGCCACCGGGAGTAGCACAGATACGCAGTATTTT	CATGSSTDTQYF
TRBV9	.	TRBJ1-3	.	TGTGCCAGCAGCGTAGACAGGGGAAACACCATATATTTT	CASSVDRGNTIYF
TRBV25-1	.	TRBJ1-1	.	TGTGCCAGCAGAGGCAGGGGTAACACTGAAGCTTTCTTT	CASRGRGNTEAFF
TRBV6-6	TRBD2	TRBJ2-1	.	TGTGCCAGCAGTCTATTAGCGGGGGGTGAGAATGAGCAGTTCTTC	CASSLLAGGENEQFF
TRBV30	.	TRBJ2-5	.	TGTGCCTGGAATCAGGGGTCCGCGGCCCAGTACTTC	CAWNQGSAAQYF
TRBV9	.	TRBJ1-2	.	TGTGCCAGCAGCGGGGGCGCTGGGAGGTATGGCTACACCTTC	CASSGGAGRYGYTF
TRBV30	TRBD1	TRBJ2-7	.	TGTGCCTGGAGTCCCCCGCGGACAGGCCTGCCCTACGAGCAGTACTTC	CAWSPPRTGLPYEQYF
TRBV12-3/TRBV12-4	.	TRBJ1-5	.	TGTGCCAGCAGCCTTGAGAGCAATCAGCCCCAGCATTTT	CASSLESNQPQHF
TRBV5-4	TRBD2	TRBJ2-7	.	TGTGCCAGCAGCCCCGGGGGGACTAGCGGAACCTCTGAGCAGTACTTC	CASSPGGTSGTSEQYF
TRBV2	.	TRBJ2-7	.	TGTGCCAGCAGTCCCGGGCCCAGCAGGGGTCACGAGCAGTACTTC	CASSPGPSRGHEQYF